These T cell receptor beta chains were read from a single sample in a study. TCRdb recomputed calls from the multiplex PCR reads with MiXCR, one row per CDR3 protein. Of roughly 2,500 distinct CDR3 sequences listed, about 4.4% are singletons. Sequenced material: naive CD4+ T cells sorted from blood. Source of these receptors: a female donor with breast cancer. Both conserved end residues are part of each CDR3. Fields, in order: CDR3 DNA, CDR3 protein, J gene, D gene, V gene, clone size. The D gene is left open where the match is weak. The size field is filled for only some rows; it gives once, few, many or a size class.

cdr3_nt: TGTGCCAGCAGTTTAGGACAGGGACGCTACACCTTC
cdr3_aa: CASSLGQGRYTF
j_call: TRBJ1-2
d_call: TRBD1
v_call: TRBV12-3/TRBV12-4
clone_size: medium-sized

cdr3_nt: TGTGCCAGCAGTTTGGACAACTATGGCTACACCTTC
cdr3_aa: CASSLDNYGYTF
j_call: TRBJ1-2
d_call: -
v_call: TRBV12-3/TRBV12-4
clone_size: medium-sized

cdr3_nt: TGTGCCAGCAGTTCGACAGAGGGAGGCTACACCTTC
cdr3_aa: CASSSTEGGYTF
j_call: TRBJ1-2
d_call: -
v_call: TRBV12-3/TRBV12-4
clone_size: medium-sized

cdr3_nt: TGTGCCAGCAGTTTGTATTGGTCCTACACCTTC
cdr3_aa: CASSLYWSYTF
j_call: TRBJ1-2
d_call: -
v_call: TRBV12-3/TRBV12-4
clone_size: medium-sized

cdr3_nt: TGTGCCAGCACCACTCGAACAGCCTCTAACTATGGCTACACCTTC
cdr3_aa: CASTTRTASNYGYTF
j_call: TRBJ1-2
d_call: -
v_call: TRBV12-3/TRBV12-4
clone_size: many

cdr3_nt: TGTGCCAGCAGTTTAGCCCTTCCTGGCTACACCTTC
cdr3_aa: CASSLALPGYTF
j_call: TRBJ1-2
d_call: -
v_call: TRBV12-3/TRBV12-4
clone_size: many

cdr3_nt: TGTGCCAGCAGTTTACGGGGACAGGACCACTATGGCTACACCTTC
cdr3_aa: CASSLRGQDHYGYTF
j_call: TRBJ1-2
d_call: TRBD1
v_call: TRBV12-3/TRBV12-4
clone_size: medium-sized

cdr3_nt: TGTGCCAGCAGTTACAGGGGAAACTATGGCTACACCTTC
cdr3_aa: CASSYRGNYGYTF
j_call: TRBJ1-2
d_call: TRBD1
v_call: TRBV12-3/TRBV12-4
clone_size: medium-sized

cdr3_nt: TGTGCCAGCAGTTTCCCCAATGGAGGTGGCTACACCTTC
cdr3_aa: CASSFPNGGGYTF
j_call: TRBJ1-2
d_call: -
v_call: TRBV12-3/TRBV12-4
clone_size: -

cdr3_nt: TGTGCCAGCAGTCTAGGCCCCGGGAGCAGGGGAACAAACTATGGCTACACCTTC
cdr3_aa: CASSLGPGSRGTNYGYTF
j_call: TRBJ1-2
d_call: -
v_call: TRBV12-3/TRBV12-4
clone_size: medium-sized

cdr3_nt: TGTGCCAGCAGTCATCCGGGACAGGAAAGGGGCTACACCTTC
cdr3_aa: CASSHPGQERGYTF
j_call: TRBJ1-2
d_call: TRBD1
v_call: TRBV12-3/TRBV12-4
clone_size: medium-sized

cdr3_nt: TGTGCCAGCAGTTTCTCCGGGACATTTAGAGGTGGCTACACCTTC
cdr3_aa: CASSFSGTFRGGYTF
j_call: TRBJ1-2
d_call: -
v_call: TRBV12-3/TRBV12-4
clone_size: medium-sized

cdr3_nt: TGTGCCAGCAGTTTACCGAACAGTGGCTACACCTTC
cdr3_aa: CASSLPNSGYTF
j_call: TRBJ1-2
d_call: -
v_call: TRBV12-3/TRBV12-4
clone_size: medium-sized

cdr3_nt: TGTGCCAGCCGGCAGTCTGAGATCTATGGCTACACCTTC
cdr3_aa: CASRQSEIYGYTF
j_call: TRBJ1-2
d_call: -
v_call: TRBV12-3/TRBV12-4
clone_size: medium-sized

cdr3_nt: TGTGCCAGCAGTCCGACAGGGGCCTATGGCTACACCTTC
cdr3_aa: CASSPTGAYGYTF
j_call: TRBJ1-2
d_call: TRBD1
v_call: TRBV12-3/TRBV12-4
clone_size: medium-sized

cdr3_nt: TGTGCCAGCAGTTTTGAGGGGCTCTCCTATGGCTACACCTTC
cdr3_aa: CASSFEGLSYGYTF
j_call: TRBJ1-2
d_call: -
v_call: TRBV12-3/TRBV12-4
clone_size: medium-sized

cdr3_nt: TGTGCCAGCAGGGGAGACATAGGCTATGGCAACACCTTC
cdr3_aa: CASRGDIGYGNTF
j_call: TRBJ1-2
d_call: -
v_call: TRBV12-3/TRBV12-4
clone_size: medium-sized

cdr3_nt: TGTGCCAGCAGTACCGGGACAGGGATTTTCGGCTACACCTTC
cdr3_aa: CASSTGTGIFGYTF
j_call: TRBJ1-2
d_call: TRBD1
v_call: TRBV12-3/TRBV12-4
clone_size: medium-sized

cdr3_nt: TGTGCCAGCCGCCCGGGGTTGGACTATGGCTACACCTTC
cdr3_aa: CASRPGLDYGYTF
j_call: TRBJ1-2
d_call: -
v_call: TRBV12-3/TRBV12-4
clone_size: medium-sized

cdr3_nt: TGTGCCAGCAGTTGGGAGAACTATGGCTACACCTTC
cdr3_aa: CASSWENYGYTF
j_call: TRBJ1-2
d_call: -
v_call: TRBV12-3/TRBV12-4
clone_size: medium-sized

cdr3_nt: TGTGCCAGCAGCCCGGGACAGGGTTATGGCTACACCTTC
cdr3_aa: CASSPGQGYGYTF
j_call: TRBJ1-2
d_call: TRBD1
v_call: TRBV12-3/TRBV12-4
clone_size: medium-sized

cdr3_nt: TGTGCCAGCAGCGACGGCTATGGCTACACCTTC
cdr3_aa: CASSDGYGYTF
j_call: TRBJ1-2
d_call: -
v_call: TRBV12-3/TRBV12-4
clone_size: medium-sized

cdr3_nt: TGTGCCAGCAGCCTTAGCGAGCCTGGGGACTATGGCTACACCTTC
cdr3_aa: CASSLSEPGDYGYTF
j_call: TRBJ1-2
d_call: -
v_call: TRBV12-3/TRBV12-4
clone_size: many

cdr3_nt: TGTGCCAGCAGTCCTCACAGGGTGCTGGAAGGCTACACCTTC
cdr3_aa: CASSPHRVLEGYTF
j_call: TRBJ1-2
d_call: -
v_call: TRBV12-3/TRBV12-4
clone_size: medium-sized

cdr3_nt: TGTGCCAGCAGCTCGACAGGGATCTCTTCTTCGTCGTTCTTC
cdr3_aa: CASSSTGISSSSFF
j_call: TRBJ1-2
d_call: TRBD1
v_call: TRBV12-3/TRBV12-4
clone_size: medium-sized

cdr3_nt: TGTGCCAGCAGTTCCAATGCCAACTATGGCTACACCTTC
cdr3_aa: CASSSNANYGYTF
j_call: TRBJ1-2
d_call: -
v_call: TRBV12-3/TRBV12-4
clone_size: medium-sized

cdr3_nt: TGTGCCAGCAGTTTACGAGGGGCAACGCTGGCGGGTTATGGCTACACCTTC
cdr3_aa: CASSLRGATLAGYGYTF
j_call: TRBJ1-2
d_call: -
v_call: TRBV12-3/TRBV12-4
clone_size: medium-sized

cdr3_nt: TGTGCCAGCAGTTTAGGACGGATCTATGGCTACACCTTC
cdr3_aa: CASSLGRIYGYTF
j_call: TRBJ1-2
d_call: -
v_call: TRBV12-3/TRBV12-4
clone_size: medium-sized

cdr3_nt: TGTGCCAGCAGCACCCATTCCACGACGGTCTATGGCTACACCTTC
cdr3_aa: CASSTHSTTVYGYTF
j_call: TRBJ1-2
d_call: -
v_call: TRBV12-3/TRBV12-4
clone_size: medium-sized

cdr3_nt: TGTGCCAGCAGTTCCTTGAGAGCTAACTATGGCTACACCTTC
cdr3_aa: CASSSLRANYGYTF
j_call: TRBJ1-2
d_call: -
v_call: TRBV12-3/TRBV12-4
clone_size: medium-sized

cdr3_nt: TGTGCCAGCAGTCTAGGTTACGGATTCTATGGCTACACCTTC
cdr3_aa: CASSLGYGFYGYTF
j_call: TRBJ1-2
d_call: -
v_call: TRBV12-3/TRBV12-4
clone_size: medium-sized